The rows below give T cell receptor beta chains drawn from one sample of a study of a mutant IDH1 vaccine in newly diagnosed glioma. The assay was immunoSEQ multiplex PCR, and TCRdb's table has in-frame clones only and misses some. The sample lists under 80,000 clones, approximately 86% occurring once. The sample here was PBMCs, taken from a glioma patient treated with radiotherapy, temozolomide or both. Receptors originate from a man aged 25-45 years with glioma. CDR3s include the opening cysteine and the closing phenylalanine or tryptophan. D genes are given only for firm matches. Part of the rows lack a size; the others show once, few, many or a class for expanded clones.

V gene: TRBV9; J gene: TRBJ2-1; D gene: .; clone size: .; CDR3 DNA: TGTGCCAGCAAGCAAGGACTAAGTCAAGATGAGCAGTTCTTC; CDR3 protein: CASKQGLSQDEQFF
V gene: TRBV13; J gene: TRBJ1-2; D gene: .; clone size: .; CDR3 DNA: TGTGCCAGCAGCTTAGCTGCGGGTGGCTACACCTTC; CDR3 protein: CASSLAAGGYTF
V gene: TRBV15; J gene: TRBJ2-1; D gene: .; clone size: .; CDR3 DNA: TGTGCCACCAGTGGGGGAGGTTTATCCTACAATGAGCAGTTCTTC; CDR3 protein: CATSGGGLSYNEQFF
V gene: TRBV28; J gene: TRBJ1-5; D gene: TRBD1; clone size: .; CDR3 DNA: TGTGCCAGCAGTCCGATATACAGGGGAAATCAGCCCCAGCATTTT; CDR3 protein: CASSPIYRGNQPQHF
V gene: TRBV5-1; J gene: TRBJ2-1; D gene: TRBD2; clone size: .; CDR3 DNA: TGCGCCAGCAGCTTGGCCCAAGGTCTGGCGGGGGGCCGGGTCGAGCAGTTCTTC; CDR3 protein: CASSLAQGLAGGRVEQFF
V gene: TRBV19; J gene: TRBJ1-6; D gene: .; clone size: .; CDR3 DNA: TGTGCCAGTAGTATTGGAGGGGTAGGCTCACCCCTCCACTTT; CDR3 protein: CASSIGGVGSPLHF
V gene: TRBV15; J gene: TRBJ1-6; D gene: .; clone size: .; CDR3 DNA: TGTGCCACCAGCAAGATAGGGGGTTCACCCCTCCACTTT; CDR3 protein: CATSKIGGSPLHF
V gene: TRBV19; J gene: TRBJ2-3; D gene: .; clone size: .; CDR3 DNA: TGTGCCAGTAGTCCTGCGGATACGAGCACAGATACGCAGTATTTT; CDR3 protein: CASSPADTSTDTQYF
V gene: TRBV18; J gene: TRBJ1-1; D gene: TRBD1; clone size: .; CDR3 DNA: TGTGCCAGCTCGTACAGCGGACAGGGGCGGACTGAAGCTTTCTTT; CDR3 protein: CASSYSGQGRTEAFF
V gene: TRBV29-1; J gene: TRBJ1-1; D gene: .; clone size: .; CDR3 DNA: TGCAGCGTTGAAAGGCGTACAGCGAACACTGAAGCTTTCTTT; CDR3 protein: CSVERRTANTEAFF
V gene: TRBV6-6; J gene: TRBJ1-2; D gene: .; clone size: .; CDR3 DNA: TGTGCCAGCAGTTACTCGGGGGGACCCTATGGCTACACCTTC; CDR3 protein: CASSYSGGPYGYTF
V gene: TRBV11-2; J gene: TRBJ1-5; D gene: .; clone size: .; CDR3 DNA: TGTGCCAGCAGCCCACAGGGAAATCAGCCCCAGCATTTT; CDR3 protein: CASSPQGNQPQHF
V gene: TRBV27; J gene: TRBJ2-1; D gene: .; clone size: .; CDR3 DNA: TGTGCCAGCAGTTTGAGGGGCAATGAGCAGTTCTTC; CDR3 protein: CASSLRGNEQFF
V gene: TRBV7-9; J gene: TRBJ1-4; D gene: .; clone size: .; CDR3 DNA: TGTGCCAGCAGCTTAAGGGGGATCGAAAAACTGTTTTTT; CDR3 protein: CASSLRGIEKLFF
V gene: TRBV7-9; J gene: TRBJ2-5; D gene: .; clone size: .; CDR3 DNA: TGTGCCAGCAGCTTAGATTACGGGGCAAGTGTGATCCAGTACTTC; CDR3 protein: CASSLDYGASVIQYF
V gene: TRBV28; J gene: TRBJ2-7; D gene: .; clone size: .; CDR3 DNA: TGTGCCAGCAGTTTATATGGGCCCGAGCAGTACTTC; CDR3 protein: CASSLYGPEQYF
V gene: TRBV19; J gene: TRBJ1-1; D gene: .; clone size: .; CDR3 DNA: TGTGCCAGTAGTAGTAGTGGGGGCACTGAAGCTTTCTTT; CDR3 protein: CASSSSGGTEAFF
V gene: TRBV6-5; J gene: TRBJ1-2; D gene: .; clone size: .; CDR3 DNA: TGTGCCAGCCGCCCTACAGGGATTTTGAATGGCTACACCTTC; CDR3 protein: CASRPTGILNGYTF
V gene: TRBV10-3; J gene: TRBJ1-4; D gene: .; clone size: .; CDR3 DNA: TGTGCCATCAGTGAGTCGTCTGGGAGGGGAAAACTGTTTTTT; CDR3 protein: CAISESSGRGKLFF
V gene: TRBV2; J gene: TRBJ2-7; D gene: .; clone size: .; CDR3 DNA: TGTGCCAGCAGTGGTTCAGGGAGGGGGTTTACGGGCGAGCAGTACTTC; CDR3 protein: CASSGSGRGFTGEQYF
V gene: TRBV5-5; J gene: TRBJ1-1; D gene: .; clone size: .; CDR3 DNA: TGTGCCAGCAGCTTGGTGGGGACGGATCAAATGAACACTGAAGCTTTCTTT; CDR3 protein: CASSLVGTDQMNTEAFF
V gene: TRBV7-9; J gene: TRBJ2-2; D gene: TRBD1; clone size: .; CDR3 DNA: TGTGCCAGCAGCTTAGGGGACAGGGACACCGGGGAGCTGTTTTTT; CDR3 protein: CASSLGDRDTGELFF
V gene: TRBV10-3; J gene: TRBJ1-1; D gene: TRBD1; clone size: .; CDR3 DNA: TGTGCCATCAGTGATACAGGGGGCTCGGGAACTGAAGCTTTCTTT; CDR3 protein: CAISDTGGSGTEAFF
V gene: TRBV19; J gene: TRBJ2-7; D gene: .; clone size: few; CDR3 DNA: TGTGCCAGTCGGAGGACAAGCTCCTACGAGCAGTACTTC; CDR3 protein: CASRRTSSYEQYF
V gene: TRBV28; J gene: TRBJ1-3; D gene: .; clone size: .; CDR3 DNA: TGTGCCAGCACCCGAAGTAGCACCATATATTTT; CDR3 protein: CASTRSSTIYF
V gene: TRBV6-5; J gene: TRBJ2-4; D gene: .; clone size: .; CDR3 DNA: TGTGCCAGCAGTTACTCGACTTCCCGAGCCAAAAACATTCAGTACTTC; CDR3 protein: CASSYSTSRAKNIQYF
V gene: TRBV9; J gene: TRBJ2-5; D gene: TRBD2; clone size: once; CDR3 DNA: TGTGCCAGCAGCGGCCGGGGCGGGGGACAAGAGACCCAGTACTTC; CDR3 protein: CASSGRGGGQETQYF
V gene: TRBV18; J gene: TRBJ2-3; D gene: TRBD2; clone size: once; CDR3 DNA: TGTGCCAGCTCACCTACTTTAGCGGGGGCCAGCACAGATACGCAGTATTTT; CDR3 protein: CASSPTLAGASTDTQYF
V gene: TRBV28; J gene: TRBJ2-6; D gene: .; clone size: once; CDR3 DNA: TGTGCCGGCGGGACAGCGGGGGCCAACGTCCTGACTTTC; CDR3 protein: CAGGTAGANVLTF
V gene: TRBV7-9; J gene: TRBJ1-1; D gene: TRBD1; clone size: .; CDR3 DNA: TGTGCCAGCAGCTTGACGGACAGGGCGAACACTGAAGCTTTCTTT; CDR3 protein: CASSLTDRANTEAFF
V gene: TRBV7-9; J gene: TRBJ1-1; D gene: TRBD1; clone size: few; CDR3 DNA: TGTGCCAGCAGCTTAGTCTCCGGGACAGGGAACACTGAAGCTTTCTTT; CDR3 protein: CASSLVSGTGNTEAFF
V gene: TRBV4-1; J gene: TRBJ2-4; D gene: TRBD2; clone size: .; CDR3 DNA: TGCGCCAGCAGCCAACAGTCTAGCGGGGGCGTAGCCAAAAACATTCAGTACTTC; CDR3 protein: CASSQQSSGGVAKNIQYF
V gene: TRBV18; J gene: TRBJ2-1; D gene: .; clone size: .; CDR3 DNA: TGTGCCAGCTCACCACTCCGCCAGGGGCCCCGAGACAATGAGCAGTTCTTC; CDR3 protein: CASSPLRQGPRDNEQFF
V gene: TRBV15; J gene: TRBJ1-5; D gene: .; clone size: few; CDR3 DNA: TGTGCCACCAGCAGAGATGTGTCCTCGGAGCCCCAGCATTTT; CDR3 protein: CATSRDVSSEPQHF
V gene: TRBV10-2; J gene: TRBJ1-1; D gene: TRBD1; clone size: .; CDR3 DNA: TGCGCCAGCAGCCCAGGGGGGCTACACAACACTGAAGCTTTCTTT; CDR3 protein: CASSPGGLHNTEAFF
V gene: TRBV6-1; J gene: TRBJ1-5; D gene: .; clone size: .; CDR3 DNA: TGTGCCAGCAGTGCGGTGGGGGTCGTGAGCAATCAGCCCCAGCATTTT; CDR3 protein: CASSAVGVVSNQPQHF
V gene: TRBV29-1; J gene: TRBJ2-1; D gene: .; clone size: .; CDR3 DNA: TGCAGCGTTGTGGGGCCGGAGCAGTTCTTC; CDR3 protein: CSVVGPEQFF
V gene: TRBV7-9; J gene: TRBJ2-3; D gene: .; clone size: .; CDR3 DNA: TGTGCCAGCAGCACAGGAACAGGGGGGGAAAGCACAGATACGCAGTATTTT; CDR3 protein: CASSTGTGGESTDTQYF
V gene: TRBV4-2; J gene: TRBJ2-6; D gene: .; clone size: .; CDR3 DNA: TGTGCCAGCAGCCCCCATGAGGGGTTGGACTCTGGGGCCAACGTCCTGACTTTC; CDR3 protein: CASSPHEGLDSGANVLTF
V gene: TRBV7-8; J gene: TRBJ1-1; D gene: .; clone size: few; CDR3 DNA: TGTGCCAGCAGCTTCCGTGGGCGAACTGAAGCTTTCTTT; CDR3 protein: CASSFRGRTEAFF
V gene: TRBV18; J gene: TRBJ2-4; D gene: .; clone size: few; CDR3 DNA: TGTGCCAGCTCACCTACAGGAATACAATTGAAAAACATTCAGTACTTC; CDR3 protein: CASSPTGIQLKNIQYF
V gene: TRBV6-1; J gene: TRBJ1-4; D gene: .; clone size: .; CDR3 DNA: TGTGCCAGCAGTGAAGCGAGGCAGGTGGGGGAAAAACTGTTTTTT; CDR3 protein: CASSEARQVGEKLFF
V gene: TRBV5-1; J gene: TRBJ2-5; D gene: .; clone size: .; CDR3 DNA: TGCGCCAGCAGCTTGCCCCGGCAGGGCCAAGAGACCCAGTACTTC; CDR3 protein: CASSLPRQGQETQYF
V gene: TRBV19; J gene: TRBJ1-2; D gene: TRBD1; clone size: once; CDR3 DNA: TGTGCCAGTCGACGGACAGGGGGCGTTAAGGACTATGGCTACACCTTC; CDR3 protein: CASRRTGGVKDYGYTF
V gene: TRBV5-1; J gene: TRBJ1-4; D gene: .; clone size: .; CDR3 DNA: TGCGCCAGCAGCCCCGTCCAAAGGGGGGGTGGAAAACTGTTTTTT; CDR3 protein: CASSPVQRGGGKLFF
V gene: TRBV18; J gene: TRBJ1-2; D gene: .; clone size: .; CDR3 DNA: TGTGCCAGCTCACCACGCGGGGTCCAACTAGCTAACTATGGCTACACCTTC; CDR3 protein: CASSPRGVQLANYGYTF
V gene: TRBV19; J gene: TRBJ2-2; D gene: .; clone size: .; CDR3 DNA: TGTGCCAGTAGTCCACCTGGGGACGGGGAGCTGTTTTTT; CDR3 protein: CASSPPGDGELFF
V gene: TRBV15; J gene: TRBJ1-1; D gene: .; clone size: .; CDR3 DNA: TGTGCCACCAGCAGAGCCCCGAACACTGAAGCTTTCTTT; CDR3 protein: CATSRAPNTEAFF
V gene: TRBV28; J gene: TRBJ2-2; D gene: .; clone size: .; CDR3 DNA: TGTGCCAGCAGTTTCGGGAGCCCGGGACACCCGAACACCGGGGAGCTGTTTTTT; CDR3 protein: CASSFGSPGHPNTGELFF
V gene: TRBV5-6; J gene: TRBJ2-5; D gene: .; clone size: .; CDR3 DNA: TGTGCCAGCACCGGGACATTCGGAGAGACCCAGTACTTC; CDR3 protein: CASTGTFGETQYF